This is a list of T cell receptor beta chains from one sample in a study of blood T cell repertoires in COVID-19. Libraries were prepared by immunoSEQ multiplex PCR; TCRdb keeps only in-frame clonotypes and omits some of them. In the table there are around 150,000 clones, about 92% of which are singletons. Sequencing was performed on peripheral blood. Receptors originate from a young man with COVID-19, enrolled during active disease. Each CDR3 is given with its conserved first and last residue. A D gene is named only where the DNA matches it firmly. Size is stated for part of the rows, as once, few or many counts, or as a class when the clone is expanded.

D gene	V gene	clone size	J gene	CDR3 protein	CDR3 DNA
-	TRBV6-1	-	TRBJ1-2	CASSEAQAITNYGYTF	TGTGCCAGCAGTGAAGCCCAGGCTATTACTAACTATGGCTACACCTTC
TRBD2	TRBV19	-	TRBJ2-2	CASQHGLAGVFTGELFF	TGTGCCAGTCAGCATGGACTAGCGGGAGTCTTCACCGGGGAGCTGTTTTTT
-	TRBV4-1	-	TRBJ1-6	CASSQLHAGRDSPLHF	TGCGCCAGCAGCCAATTGCACGCTGGCAGGGATTCACCCCTCCACTTT
TRBD2	TRBV9	-	TRBJ2-1	CASSREVYNEQFF	TGTGCCAGCAGTCGGGAGGTATACAATGAGCAGTTCTTC
-	TRBV7-8	-	TRBJ2-3	CASSLGTLSNTQYF	TGTGCCAGCAGCTTAGGGACATTAAGCAATACGCAGTATTTT
TRBD1	TRBV4-3	-	TRBJ2-1	CASSQSTGGASNEQFF	TGCGCCAGCAGCCAATCTACAGGGGGCGCCTCGAATGAGCAGTTCTTC
TRBD1	TRBV28	-	TRBJ2-7	CASSLSNRGHEQYF	TGTGCCAGCAGTTTATCCAACAGGGGCCACGAGCAGTACTTC
-	TRBV18	-	TRBJ1-3	CASSPAGYTGNTIYF	TGTGCCAGCTCACCGGCGGGTTACACTGGAAACACCATATATTTT
-	TRBV6-5	-	TRBJ1-2	CASSYEDLASRTF	TGTGCCAGCAGTTATGAGGATTTAGCCAGCCGCACCTTC
-	TRBV6-1	-	TRBJ2-7	CASSEFRRGWGEQYF	TGTGCCAGCAGTGAATTCAGGAGGGGATGGGGCGAGCAGTACTTC
-	TRBV10-3	-	TRBJ1-5	CAISESAANQPQHF	TGTGCCATCAGTGAGTCCGCGGCAAATCAGCCCCAGCATTTT
-	TRBV28	-	TRBJ1-5	CASSPRVQPQHF	TGTGCCAGCAGTCCCAGGGTTCAGCCCCAGCATTTT
-	TRBV5-4	-	TRBJ1-3	CASSSGGSGNTIYF	TGTGCCAGCAGCTCGGGAGGGTCTGGAAACACCATATATTTT
-	TRBV5-1	-	TRBJ1-4	CASSIGGYGEKLFF	TGCGCCAGCAGTATAGGAGGGTATGGCGAAAAACTGTTTTTT
TRBD1	TRBV20-1	-	TRBJ2-7	CSASRTGGSSYEQYF	TGCAGTGCTAGTCGGACAGGGGGGAGCTCCTACGAGCAGTACTTC
-	TRBV6-6	-	TRBJ1-1	CASSSVQGNTEAFF	TGTGCCAGCAGTTCAGTACAGGGGAACACTGAAGCTTTCTTT
TRBD2	TRBV19	-	TRBJ2-1	CASSLTTGTIYNEQFF	TGTGCCAGTAGCTTAACAACCGGGACTATCTACAATGAGCAGTTCTTC
-	TRBV5-4	few	TRBJ1-4	CASSLQGAAEKLFF	TGTGCCAGCAGCTTGCAGGGTGCAGCTGAAAAACTGTTTTTT